This note documents a single TCR beta chain sequence. The antigen remains undetermined. The data were obtained in a study of CD8+CD57+ T cells in acquired aplastic anemia. Background on the study: The average for DNA from sorted CD4+ and CD8+ cells was roughly 3 ug. Study-level points and caveats: The CD8+ Simpson's diversity of patients and controls was not significantly different. Overlapping CD8+ CDR3 repertoires of patients and controls contained under 35 shared sequences.

The CDR3 has 22 residues. The germline V and J ends were trimmed by 4 bases and 5 bases, with 38 bases remaining between them. Germline CDR1 and CDR2: LGHNA and YNFKEQ. Genomic DNA provided the template from which TCR beta VDJ and CDR3 profiles were obtained. One entry per CDR3 protein, called by TCRdb with MiXCR from the reads. Of about 98,000 distinct CDR3 sequences detected, around two thirds appear once; the ten largest clones hold 55% to 65%. All sequencing subjects had displayed CD8+CD57+ cell expansion on flow cytometry. None of the patients had been given any therapy when their blood was sampled.

The V call is TRBV4-2, the J call TRBJ2-5; D may be TRBD2 (5 bases). Material: sorted CD4+, CD8+, or CD8+CD57+ T cells (not recorded which) from PBMCs. The TCR comes from a human donor with aplastic anemia. The CDR3 coding sequence is TGTGCCAGCAGCCTCGGGATCCTCATTGAACCTCCTTCGTTCCCATATATTGAGACCCAGTACTTC. Translated: CASSLGILIEPPSFPYIETQYF.